These 12 T cell receptor beta chains originate from one sample sequenced in a study of blood T cell repertoires in COVID-19. Generated by immunoSEQ multiplex PCR, the TCRdb table keeps only in-frame clones and is missing some. The sample holds approximately 220,000 clones; 87% are singletons and the top ten take 2.5% to 3%. The sample consisted of PBMCs or T cells enriched from blood (not recorded which). These receptor sequences come from a woman younger than 45 with acute COVID-19.

The rearrangement links TRBV14 to TRBJ2-2; D possibly corresponds to TRBD1 (6 bases). The CDR3 is 15 amino acids. The V and J ends lost 3 bases and 7 bases respectively, with 15 bases between them. From germline, CDR1 is SGHDN and CDR2 FVKESK. The CDR3 loop reads CASSHLHRDGGELFF. CDR3 coding DNA: TGTGCCAGCAGCCACCTGCACAGGGATGGCGGGGAGCTGTTTTTT.

Only a few counts were recorded for this clone. The rearrangement links TRBV3-1 (or the pseudogene TRBV3-2) to TRBJ1-2; D possibly corresponds to TRBD1 (6 bases). CDR1 is LGHDT, CDR2 YNNKEL, per germline (reference sequence). CDR3 length equals 14 residues. With 2 bases removed from V and 8 bases from J, the gap between germline ends came to 15 bases. The CDR3 region is CASSQPGAGWGYTF. The CDR3 DNA follows: TGTGCCAGCAGCCAACCAGGGGCAGGATGGGGCTACACCTTC.

The chain combines TRBV11-2 with TRBJ1-1, with TRBD1 matching 11 bases. After removal of 5 bases from V and 8 bases from J, the junction contained 13 bases not matched to a gene. CDR1 and CDR2 from the germline V gene are SGHAT and FQNNGV. There are 16 residues in the CDR3. Here the CDR3 reads CASSLYQKDRGHEAFF. CDR3 nucleotide sequence: TGTGCCAGCAGCCTCTATCAAAAGGACAGGGGGCACGAAGCTTTCTTT.

This sequence joins TRBV7-9 and TRBJ1-1; weak D call: TRBD1 (6 bases). In germline, CDR1 is SEHNR, CDR2 FQNEAQ (reference sequence). The length of the CDR3 is 13 residues. V was clipped by 5 bases and J by 4 bases, with 11 bases between them. CDR3 sequence: CASSRTGTTEAFF. In DNA form, the CDR3 reads TGTGCCAGCAGCCGTACAGGGACCACTGAAGCTTTCTTT.

This chain links TRBV3-1 (or the pseudogene TRBV3-2) with TRBJ1-4; the D is unclear. The germline V gene has CDR1 LGHDT and CDR2 YNNKEL (reference sequence). The length of the CDR3 is 16 residues. V lost 4 bases to trimming and J lost 4 bases, with 16 bases between them. The CDR3 region is CASSLSGGRYNEKLFF. In DNA form, the CDR3 reads TGTGCCAGCAGCCTAAGTGGTGGCAGGTATAATGAAAAACTGTTTTTT.

The chain combines TRBV30 with TRBJ2-5; D is unresolved. V was trimmed by 5 bases and J by 5 bases, leaving 15 bases between them. Germline V CDR1 and CDR2: GTSNPN, SVGIG (reference sequence). CDR3 length: 13 amino acids. The CDR3 sequence: CAWSVQEIETQYF. Here the CDR3 DNA reads TGTGCCTGGTCTGTTCAAGAGATTGAGACCCAGTACTTC.

V and J are TRBV18 and TRBJ2-3, with 7 bases matching TRBD2. CDR1 KGHSH and CDR2 LQKENI come from the germline V gene. V shed 2 bases, J shed 3 bases, and the junction held 5 bases outside the gene matches. The CDR3 contains 15 residues. CDR3 DNA sequence: TGTGCCAGCTCACCATTGGGGGGGTATACAGATACGCAGTATTTT. This codes for CASSPLGGYTDTQYF. The full variable domain, rest sourced from reference TRBV18 and TRBJ2-3, is NAGVMQNPRHLVRRRGQEARLRCSPMKGHSHVYWYRQLPEEGLKFMVYLQKENIIDESGMPKERFSAEFPKEGPSILRIQQVVRGDSAAYFCASSPLGGYTDTQYFGPGTRLTVL.

Only a few counts were recorded for this clone. The chain couples TRBV19 to TRBJ1-1, with a possible D match to TRBD1 (5 bases). CDR3 length: 13 amino acids. The V gene lost 7 bases and the J gene lost 8 bases, with 17 bases spanning the gap. In germline, CDR1 is LNHDA, CDR2 SQIVND (reference sequence). The CDR3 nucleotides read TGTGCCAGTACCCCCCCCGGGGGATTCGAAGCTTTCTTT. It translates to CASTPPGGFEAFF.

The rearrangement links TRBV10-3 to TRBJ2-5; D not resolved. The CDR3 is 11 residues long. Germline V lookup: CDR1 ENHRY, CDR2 SYGVKD. Trimming stripped 7 bases from V and 5 bases from J, with 8 bases between. CDR3 coding DNA: TGTGCCATCAAGTACGAGGAGACCCAGTACTTC. It specifies CAIKYEETQYF.

The chain recombines TRBV5-1 with TRBJ1-2, with a weak D call TRBD1 (5 bases). Germline CDR1 and CDR2: SGHRS and YFSETQ. Trimming took 1 base from V and 3 from J, leaving 13 bases between them. The CDR3 runs to 15 residues. The CDR3 region has the DNA TGCGCCAGCAGCTTGTACGAAGAAGGGGACTATGGCTACACCTTC. Translated: CASSLYEEGDYGYTF.

The chain joins TRBV30 to TRBJ2-7; unclear D gene. V gave up 3 bases and J gave up 1 base, with 7 bases separating them. The CDR3 totals 12 residues. Germline-derived CDR1 and CDR2 are GTSNPN and SVGIG (reference sequence). The CDR3 coding sequence is TGTGCCTGGAGGATAGTGTCCTACGAGCAGTACTTC. Its protein is CAWRIVSYEQYF.

This clone was observed once. This CDR3 is CASSPYRGGDTEAFF. CDR3 nucleotides: TGTGCCAGCAGCCCCTACAGGGGTGGGGACACTGAAGCTTTCTTT. The J gene is TRBJ1-1, the V gene TRBV3-1 (or the pseudogene TRBV3-2); TRBD1 aligns across 7 bases. Trimming cost V 4 bases and J 3 bases; bases outside gene matches: 8. The CDR3 is 15 residues long. Germline CDR1 is LGHDT and CDR2 is YNNKEL (reference sequence).